This T cell receptor beta chain was obtained from a study of shared clonotypes between healthy human individuals. For the study at large: Plates per donor: three CD4 naive, three CD4 memory, two CD8 naive, one CD8 memory.

Germline loops: CDR1 LGHNA, CDR2 YNFKEQ. This CDR3 spans 16 amino acids. V shed 0 bases and J shed 0 bases, with 11 bases lying between them. Naive CD8 cells were CD45RO-negative, positively selected for CCR7, excluding terminally differentiated effector memory CD45RA+ cells. Each PCR replicate from the sorted subsets contained 150 to 200 ng DNA, which is some 32,000 T cell genomes. Clones were read by immunoSEQ multiplex PCR, and TCRdb kept only the in-frame ones, dropping some. The table records around 600,000 clones, 85% to 95% of them present only once. This clonotype was obtained from a woman in her twenties or thirties in good health. Input material: naive CD8+ T cells sorted from blood. V is TRBV4-2 and J is TRBJ1-1, with a possible D match to TRBD1 (6 bases). The CDR3 bases are TGTGCCAGCAGCCAAGAGGACAGCCCCGTGAACACTGAAGCTTTCTTT. Its protein product is CASSQEDSPVNTEAFF.